This T cell receptor beta chain was obtained from a study of cytomegalovirus exposure and HLA in healthy donors. Study-level points and caveats: A later analysis revealed that TCR association rates differed between HLA loci, peaking at DRB1 and bottoming out at HLA-C. When the data were analyzed later, several of the most significant clusters appeared to be linked to common viral pathogens. The likely explanation for a cluster of highly shared sequence variants was sequencing artifact.

CDR3 length equals 15 residues. Looked up from germline, CDR1 is SGHRS and CDR2 is YFSETQ. J gave up 5 bases and V 3 bases, and 7 bases lay outside the gene matches. It was with 60 Vbeta and 13 Jbeta primers that the PCR ran. The repertoire was sequenced with immunoSEQ multiplex PCR; TCRdb's copy has only in-frame clones and lacks some. The table shows 150,000 or so clones, with around four fifths occurring only once. This clone occurred once. The antigen is unknown. The chain joins TRBV5-1 to TRBJ2-2, with TRBD2 matching 7 bases. Sequencing used PBMCs. The sequence was obtained from a young woman in good health and CMV-seronegative. This CDR3 is CASSSRGSSTGELFF. The CDR3 coding sequence is TGCGCCAGCAGCTCGCGGGGGAGCTCTACCGGGGAGCTGTTTTTT.